Sequencing of this T cell receptor (beta chain) was carried out in a study of T cells in localized non-small cell lung cancer. Study-wide results and limits: Adjacent lung held a median approximately 57 of the top 100 tumor clones. A denser population of T cells in blood accompanied longer overall survival. Sequencing, confined to only one tumor region, leaves heterogeneity possible.

Details on this clone: What it recognizes is unknown.

The CDR3 runs 16 residues. V dropped 0 bases and J dropped 4; count of bases not matched to a gene: 5. Per germline, CDR1 LNHNV and CDR2 YYDKDF (reference sequence). Profiled with immunoSEQ multiplex PCR; TCRdb holds only in-frame clones, not every one. The repertoire holds 2,600 or so clones, with around 20% as singletons. Sequenced material: lung tumor tissue, taken before any cancer treatment. The chain carries TRBV15 and TRBJ2-1; 8 bases are a match to TRBD2. The source is a man aged 35 to 69 with stage I lung adenocarcinoma. Here the CDR3 DNA reads TGTGCCACCAGCAGAGAACTTAGCGGGGTTTACAATGAGCAGTTCTTC. Protein sequence: CATSRELSGVYNEQFF.